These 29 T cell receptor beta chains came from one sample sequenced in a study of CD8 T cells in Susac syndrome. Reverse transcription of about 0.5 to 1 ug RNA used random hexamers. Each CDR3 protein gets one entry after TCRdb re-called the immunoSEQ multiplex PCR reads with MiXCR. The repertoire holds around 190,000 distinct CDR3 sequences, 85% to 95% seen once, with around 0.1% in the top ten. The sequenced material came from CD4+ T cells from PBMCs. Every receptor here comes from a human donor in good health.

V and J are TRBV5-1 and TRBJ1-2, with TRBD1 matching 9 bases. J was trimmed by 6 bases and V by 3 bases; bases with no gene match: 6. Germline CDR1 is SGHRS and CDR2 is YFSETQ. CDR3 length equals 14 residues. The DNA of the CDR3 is TGCGCCAGCAGCTCGGACAGGGGAGGGCATGGCTACACCTTC. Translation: CASSSDRGGHGYTF.

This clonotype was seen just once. The CDR3 protein is CASSPFLGEQYF. The CDR3, as DNA: TGTGCCAGCAGCCCCTTCCTTGGGGAGCAGTACTTC. The chain links TRBV7-9 to TRBJ2-7; D is ambiguous. This CDR3 contains 12 residues. Germline V gene sequence: CDR1 SEHNR, CDR2 FQNEAQ (reference sequence). The germline V and J ends were trimmed by 5 bases and 7 bases, with 12 bases remaining between them.

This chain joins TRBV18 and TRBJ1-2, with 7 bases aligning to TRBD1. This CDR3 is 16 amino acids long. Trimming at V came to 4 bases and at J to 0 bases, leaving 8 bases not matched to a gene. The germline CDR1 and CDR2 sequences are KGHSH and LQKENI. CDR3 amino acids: CASSQETGLTNYGYTF. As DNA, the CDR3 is TGTGCCAGCTCACAAGAGACAGGGTTGACTAACTATGGCTACACCTTC.

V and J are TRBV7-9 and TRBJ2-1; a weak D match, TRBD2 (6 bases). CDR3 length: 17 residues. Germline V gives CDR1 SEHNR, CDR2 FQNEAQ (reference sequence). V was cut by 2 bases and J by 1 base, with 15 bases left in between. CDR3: CASSLRFGTSSYNEQFF. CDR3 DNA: TGTGCCAGCAGCTTACGGTTCGGGACTTCTTCCTACAATGAGCAGTTCTTC. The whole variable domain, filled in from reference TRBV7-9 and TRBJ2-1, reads DTGVSQNPRHKITKRGQNVTFRCDPISEHNRLYWYRQTLGQGPEFLTYFQNEAQLEKSRLLSDRFSAERPKGSFSTLEIQRTEQGDSAMYLCASSLRFGTSSYNEQFFGPGTRLTVL.

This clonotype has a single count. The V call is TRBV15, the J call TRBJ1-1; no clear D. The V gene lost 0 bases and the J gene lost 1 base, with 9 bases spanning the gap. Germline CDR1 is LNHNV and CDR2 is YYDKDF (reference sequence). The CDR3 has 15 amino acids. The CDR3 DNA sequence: TGTGCCACCAGCAGAGAAGCCTTTAGGAACACTGAAGCTTTCTTT. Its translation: CATSREAFRNTEAFF.

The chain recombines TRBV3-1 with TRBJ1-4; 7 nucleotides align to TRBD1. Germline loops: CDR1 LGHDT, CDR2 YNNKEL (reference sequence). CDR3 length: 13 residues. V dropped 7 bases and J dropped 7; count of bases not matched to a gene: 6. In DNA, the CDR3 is TGTGCCAGCACTGCGACAGGGTCTGAAAAACTGTTTTTT. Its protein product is CASTATGSEKLFF.

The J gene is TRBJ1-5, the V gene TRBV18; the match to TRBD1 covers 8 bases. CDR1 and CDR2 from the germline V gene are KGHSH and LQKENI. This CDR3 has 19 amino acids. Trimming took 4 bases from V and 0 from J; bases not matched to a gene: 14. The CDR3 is CASSLRAGTGPYSNQPQHF. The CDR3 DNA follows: TGTGCCAGCTCACTTCGTGCCGGGACAGGACCTTATAGCAATCAGCCCCAGCATTTT.

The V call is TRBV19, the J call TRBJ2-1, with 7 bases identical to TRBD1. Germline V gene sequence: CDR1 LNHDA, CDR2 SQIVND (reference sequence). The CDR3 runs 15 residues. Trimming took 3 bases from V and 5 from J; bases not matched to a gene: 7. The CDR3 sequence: CASSIRDSRHNEQFF. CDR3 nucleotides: TGTGCCAGTAGTATCCGGGACAGCCGCCACAATGAGCAGTTCTTC.

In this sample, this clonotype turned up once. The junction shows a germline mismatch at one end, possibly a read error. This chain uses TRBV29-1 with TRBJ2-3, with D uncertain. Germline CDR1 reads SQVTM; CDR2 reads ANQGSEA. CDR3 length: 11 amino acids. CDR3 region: CSVSLTDMQYF. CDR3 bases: TGCAGCGTTTCACTCACAGATATGCAGTATTTT.

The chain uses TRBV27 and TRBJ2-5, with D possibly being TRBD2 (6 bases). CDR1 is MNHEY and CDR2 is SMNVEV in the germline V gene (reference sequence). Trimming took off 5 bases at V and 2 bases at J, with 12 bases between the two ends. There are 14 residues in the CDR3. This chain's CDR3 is CASSPRTTQETQYF. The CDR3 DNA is TGTGCCAGCAGTCCCCGGACTACTCAAGAGACCCAGTACTTC.

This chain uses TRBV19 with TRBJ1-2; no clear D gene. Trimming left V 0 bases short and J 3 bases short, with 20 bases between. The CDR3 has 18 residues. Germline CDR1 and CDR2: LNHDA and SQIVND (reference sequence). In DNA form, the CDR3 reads TGTGCCAGTAGTATAGATCAATATCGGATAAGAAAGGACTATGGCTACACCTTC. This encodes CASSIDQYRIRKDYGYTF.

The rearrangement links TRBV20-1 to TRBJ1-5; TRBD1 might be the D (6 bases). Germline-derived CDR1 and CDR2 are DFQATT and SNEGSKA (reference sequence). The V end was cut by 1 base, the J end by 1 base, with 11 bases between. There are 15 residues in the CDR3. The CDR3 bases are TGCAGTGCTAGAGCCGGACAGACCAGCAATCAGCCCCAGCATTTT. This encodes CSARAGQTSNQPQHF.

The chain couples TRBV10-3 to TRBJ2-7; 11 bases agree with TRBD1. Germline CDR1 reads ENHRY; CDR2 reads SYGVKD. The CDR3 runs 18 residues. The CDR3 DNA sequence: TGTGCCAGCAGTGGGGGACAGGGGGGACTAAGGAGCTCCTACGAGCAGTACGTC. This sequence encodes CASSGGQGGLRSSYEQYV.

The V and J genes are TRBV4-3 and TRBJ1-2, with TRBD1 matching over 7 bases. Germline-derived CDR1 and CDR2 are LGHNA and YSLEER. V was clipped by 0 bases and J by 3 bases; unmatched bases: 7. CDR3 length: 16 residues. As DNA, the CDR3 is TGCGCCAGCAGCCAAGATTTCGAGGGGGCGGACTATGGCTACACCTTC. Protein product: CASSQDFEGADYGYTF.

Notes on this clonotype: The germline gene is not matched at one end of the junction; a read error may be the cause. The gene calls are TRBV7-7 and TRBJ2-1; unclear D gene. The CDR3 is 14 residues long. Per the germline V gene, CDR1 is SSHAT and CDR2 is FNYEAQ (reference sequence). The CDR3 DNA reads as TGTGCTAGCAGCCCAATTAGCTCCTACAATGAGCAGTTCTTC. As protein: CASSPISSYNEQFF.

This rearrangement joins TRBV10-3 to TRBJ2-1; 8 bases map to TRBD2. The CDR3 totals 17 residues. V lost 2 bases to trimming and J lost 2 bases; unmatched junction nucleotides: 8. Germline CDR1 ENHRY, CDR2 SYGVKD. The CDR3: CAISEPLTSGAYNEQFF. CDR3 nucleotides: TGTGCCATCAGTGAGCCTCTTACTAGCGGCGCCTACAATGAGCAGTTCTTC.

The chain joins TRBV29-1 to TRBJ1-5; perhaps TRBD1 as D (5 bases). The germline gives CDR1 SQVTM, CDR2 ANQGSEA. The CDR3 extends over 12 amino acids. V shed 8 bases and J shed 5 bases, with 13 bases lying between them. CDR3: CSIGGIDQPQHF. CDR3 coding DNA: TGCAGCATTGGGGGGATAGATCAGCCCCAGCATTTT.

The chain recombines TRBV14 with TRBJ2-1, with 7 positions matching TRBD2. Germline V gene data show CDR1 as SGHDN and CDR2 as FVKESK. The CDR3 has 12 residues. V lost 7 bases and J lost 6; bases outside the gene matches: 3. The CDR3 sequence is CASTGGTNEQFF. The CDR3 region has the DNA TGTGCCAGCACGGGAGGAACCAATGAGCAGTTCTTC.

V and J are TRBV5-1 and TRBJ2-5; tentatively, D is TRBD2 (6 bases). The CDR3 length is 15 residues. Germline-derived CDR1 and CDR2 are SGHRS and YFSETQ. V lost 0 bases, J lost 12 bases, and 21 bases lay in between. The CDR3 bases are TGCGCCAGCAGCTTGGCCGGGGGTATTGAGGTATTCGAGTACTTC. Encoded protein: CASSLAGGIEVFEYF.

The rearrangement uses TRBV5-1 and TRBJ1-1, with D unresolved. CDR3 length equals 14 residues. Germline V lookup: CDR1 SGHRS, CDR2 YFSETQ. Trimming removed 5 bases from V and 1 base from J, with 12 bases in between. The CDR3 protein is CASRLQGGNTEAFF. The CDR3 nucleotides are TGCGCCAGCAGGCTGCAAGGCGGGAACACTGAAGCTTTCTTT.

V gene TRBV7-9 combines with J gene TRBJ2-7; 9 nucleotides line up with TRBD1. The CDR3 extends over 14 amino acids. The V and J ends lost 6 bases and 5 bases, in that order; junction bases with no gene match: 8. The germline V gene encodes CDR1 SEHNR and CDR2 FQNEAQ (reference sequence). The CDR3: CASSQQGARNEQYF. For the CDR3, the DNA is TGTGCCAGCAGTCAACAGGGGGCTAGGAACGAGCAGTACTTC.

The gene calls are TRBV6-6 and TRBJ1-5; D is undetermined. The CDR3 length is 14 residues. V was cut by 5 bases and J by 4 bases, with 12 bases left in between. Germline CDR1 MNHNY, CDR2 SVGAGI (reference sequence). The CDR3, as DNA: TGTGCCAGCAGTGGAATAGACGGGAATCAGCCCCAGCATTTT. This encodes CASSGIDGNQPQHF.

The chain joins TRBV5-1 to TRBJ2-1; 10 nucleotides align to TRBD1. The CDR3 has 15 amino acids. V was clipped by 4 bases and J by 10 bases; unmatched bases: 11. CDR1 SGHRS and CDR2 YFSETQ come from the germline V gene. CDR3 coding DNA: TGCGCCAGCAGCCAGACGTTGACAGGGGGCTACGAGCAGTTCTTC. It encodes CASSQTLTGGYEQFF.

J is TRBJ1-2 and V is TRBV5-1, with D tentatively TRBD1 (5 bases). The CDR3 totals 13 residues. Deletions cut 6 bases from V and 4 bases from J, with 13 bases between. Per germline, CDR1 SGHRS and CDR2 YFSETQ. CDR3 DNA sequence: TGCGCCAGCACCACGGACAAAATCTATGGCTACACCTTC. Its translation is CASTTDKIYGYTF.

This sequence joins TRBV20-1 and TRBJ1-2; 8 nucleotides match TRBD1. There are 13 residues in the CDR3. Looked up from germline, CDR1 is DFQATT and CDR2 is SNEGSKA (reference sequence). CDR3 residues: CSAYRGYNYGYTF. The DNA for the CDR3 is TGCAGCGCTTACAGGGGGTACAACTATGGCTACACCTTC.

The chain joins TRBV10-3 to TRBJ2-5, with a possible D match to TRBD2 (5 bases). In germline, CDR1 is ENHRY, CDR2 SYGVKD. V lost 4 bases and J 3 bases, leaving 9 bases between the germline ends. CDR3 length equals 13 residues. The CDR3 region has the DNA TGTGCCATCAGTGCCACGCGGGAAGAGACCCAGTACTTC. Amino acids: CAISATREETQYF.

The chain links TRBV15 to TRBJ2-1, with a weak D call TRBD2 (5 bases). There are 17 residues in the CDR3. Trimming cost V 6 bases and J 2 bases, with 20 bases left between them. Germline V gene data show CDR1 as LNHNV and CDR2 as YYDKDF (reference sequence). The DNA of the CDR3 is TGTGCCACCAGGCCTGATAAGCGCGGGCTAACCTACAATGAGCAGTTCTTC. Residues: CATRPDKRGLTYNEQFF.

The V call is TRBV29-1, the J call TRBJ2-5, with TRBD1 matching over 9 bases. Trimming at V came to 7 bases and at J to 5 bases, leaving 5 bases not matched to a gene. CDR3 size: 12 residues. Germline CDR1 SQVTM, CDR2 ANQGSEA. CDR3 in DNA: TGCAGCGGGTGGGACAGGGACGAGACCCAGTACTTC. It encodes CSGWDRDETQYF.

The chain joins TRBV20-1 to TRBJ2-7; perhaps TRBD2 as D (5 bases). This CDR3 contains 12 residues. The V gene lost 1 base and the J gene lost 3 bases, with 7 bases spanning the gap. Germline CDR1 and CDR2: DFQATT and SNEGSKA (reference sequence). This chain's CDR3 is CSARGADYEQYV. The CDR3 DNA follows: TGCAGTGCTAGAGGAGCGGACTACGAGCAGTACGTC.